Below are 13 T cell receptor beta chains sequenced from a single sample in a study of shared clonotypes between healthy human individuals. Positively selected for CCR7, the CD45RO-negative cells used as naive CD8 cells excluded terminally differentiated effector memory CD45RA+ cells. Only in-frame clones appear in the TCRdb table, and some are missing; sequencing was by immunoSEQ multiplex PCR. The table has hundreds of thousands of clones, 85% to 95% seen once. The sample consisted of naive CD8+ T cells sorted from blood. The receptor source for this set is a woman in her twenties or thirties in good health.

The J gene is TRBJ1-4, the V gene TRBV27; D not certain. CDR3 length: 14 amino acids. The germline V gene has CDR1 MNHEY and CDR2 SMNVEV (reference sequence). Trimming cost V 5 bases and J 0 bases, with 7 bases left between them. The CDR3 is CASSPEATNEKLFF. The CDR3, as DNA: TGTGCCAGCAGTCCCGAAGCAACTAATGAAAAACTGTTTTTT.

This chain connects TRBV27 to TRBJ2-1; the match to TRBD2 covers 13 bases. The CDR3 is 17 residues long. V lost 5 bases, J lost 5 bases, and 9 bases stayed unmatched. Looked up from germline, CDR1 is MNHEY and CDR2 is SMNVEV (reference sequence). The CDR3 region has the DNA TGTGCCAGCAGTGAAATACCGGGACTAGCGGGGAACAATGAGCAGTTCTTC. Translated, it gives CASSEIPGLAGNNEQFF.

The gene calls are TRBV5-1 and TRBJ1-2; D may be TRBD1 (6 bases). The CDR3 has 14 amino acids. Trimming shortened V by 3 bases and J by 4 bases, and 13 bases separated the two germline ends. The germline gives CDR1 SGHRS, CDR2 YFSETQ. The chain's CDR3 is CASSWKWGLYGYTF. In nucleotides, the CDR3 is TGCGCCAGCAGCTGGAAGTGGGGGCTCTATGGCTACACCTTC.

This clone was seen more than once but under ten times. CDR3 sequence (DNA): TGTGCCAGCAGCTTGGAGTCTAGCCCCTACGAGCAGTACTTC. This encodes CASSLESSPYEQYF. The chain employs TRBV5-4 and TRBJ2-7, with D maybe TRBD2 (5 bases). V was trimmed by 0 bases and J by 2 bases, leaving 9 bases between them. The CDR3 is 14 residues long. CDR1 and CDR2 (germline): SGHNT, YYREEE (reference sequence).

The V gene is TRBV9, the J gene TRBJ2-2; the D is unclear. V was trimmed by 0 bases and J by 3 bases, leaving 6 bases between them. The CDR3 is 14 residues long. Germline V gives CDR1 SGDLS, CDR2 YYNGEE. The CDR3 is CASSVGLDTGELFF. For the CDR3, the DNA is TGTGCCAGCAGCGTAGGATTGGACACCGGGGAGCTGTTTTTT.

The rearrangement joins TRBV27 to TRBJ1-1; D not certain. V was clipped by 3 bases and J by 4 bases, with 9 bases between them. CDR3 length: 13 residues. The germline gives CDR1 MNHEY, CDR2 SMNVEV (reference sequence). CDR3: CASSFSSGTEAFF. CDR3 DNA: TGTGCCAGCAGTTTTTCCAGCGGCACTGAAGCTTTCTTT.

This sequence joins TRBV19 and TRBJ2-5, with 10 bases fitting TRBD1. Gene TRBJ2-7 matches the end of the DNA better, so the J call may be wrong. This CDR3 is 15 amino acids long. Germline V gives CDR1 LNHDA, CDR2 SQIVND (reference sequence). Here the CDR3 reads CASQNRDRGTSEQYF. CDR3 bases: TGTGCCAGCCAAAATAGGGACAGGGGTACCTCCGAGCAGTACTTC.

The rearrangement links TRBV28 to TRBJ2-7; D may be TRBD1 (6 bases). V was shortened by 2 bases and J by 3 bases, with 14 bases between the two germline ends. CDR3 length: 15 amino acids. Germline assignment: CDR1 MDHEN and CDR2 SYDVKM. The CDR3 DNA sequence: TGTGCCAGCAGTTTACCGGACAGTACGGGCTACGAGCAGTACTTC. Its translation is CASSLPDSTGYEQYF.

This sequence joins TRBV2 and TRBJ2-7; TRBD2 matches 8 bases. Germline lookup yields CDR1 SNHLY and CDR2 FYNNEI. V shed 1 base and J 3 bases; nucleotides not matched to a gene: 8. This CDR3 is built from 16 residues. In DNA, the CDR3 is TGTGCCAGCAGTGAAGGTAGCGGGACTCAGTACTACGAGCAGTACTTC. It yields the protein CASSEGSGTQYYEQYF.

The chain recombines TRBV6-1 with TRBJ1-5; no reliable D call. The germline V gene has CDR1 MNHNS and CDR2 SASEGT. The CDR3 runs to 17 residues. Deletions cut 2 bases from V and 0 bases from J, with 14 bases between. CDR3 nucleotides: TGTGCCAGCAGTGAATTATTAGGCGGTTATAGCAATCAGCCCCAGCATTTT. Residues: CASSELLGGYSNQPQHF.

The V and J genes are TRBV28 and TRBJ2-7, with 8 bases lining up with TRBD2. The junction had 5 bases not matched to a gene; V was cut back by 2 bases and J by 5 bases. Germline values: CDR1 MDHEN, CDR2 SYDVKM. CDR3 length: 14 amino acids. CDR3 region: CASSLGTSGHEQYF. DNA for the CDR3: TGTGCCAGCAGTTTAGGGACTAGTGGGCACGAGCAGTACTTC.

The chain couples TRBV16 to TRBJ1-2; weak D call: TRBD1 (5 bases). V was pared by 2 bases and J by 5 bases, with 12 bases between. The CDR3 contains 14 residues. The germline V gene encodes CDR1 KGHSY and CDR2 FQNENV. CDR3 coding DNA: TGTGCCAGCAGCCAAGTACAGGAAGAATATGGCTACACCTTC. This encodes CASSQVQEEYGYTF.

This clone was seen more than once but under ten times. This chain connects TRBV5-6 to TRBJ2-3, with 9 bases that match TRBD1. CDR3 length equals 15 residues. Germline trimming cut 0 bases from V and 2 bases from J; bases unmatched to any gene: 1. Germline V gene data show CDR1 as SGHDT and CDR2 as YYEEEE. CDR3 sequence (DNA): TGTGCCAGCAGCTTGGGACAGGGGGTCACAGATACGCAGTATTTT. It encodes CASSLGQGVTDTQYF.